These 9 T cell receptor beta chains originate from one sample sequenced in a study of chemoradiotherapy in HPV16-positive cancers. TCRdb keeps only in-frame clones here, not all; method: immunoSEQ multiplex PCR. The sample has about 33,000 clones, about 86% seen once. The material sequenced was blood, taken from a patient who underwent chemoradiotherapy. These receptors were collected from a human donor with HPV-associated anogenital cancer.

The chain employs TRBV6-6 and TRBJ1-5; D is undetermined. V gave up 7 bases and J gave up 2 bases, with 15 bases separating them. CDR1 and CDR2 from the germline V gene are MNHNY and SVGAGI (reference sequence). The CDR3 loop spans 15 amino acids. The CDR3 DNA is TGTGCCAGCAAGGAGGGTGGTTACGGCAATCAGCCCCAGCATTTT. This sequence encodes CASKEGGYGNQPQHF.

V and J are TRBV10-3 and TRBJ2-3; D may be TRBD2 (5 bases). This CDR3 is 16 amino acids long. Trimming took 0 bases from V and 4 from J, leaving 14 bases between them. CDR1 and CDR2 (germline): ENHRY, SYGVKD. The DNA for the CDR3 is TGTGCCATCAGTGAGTCAAGAGGGTTCACCCCAGATACGCAGTATTTT. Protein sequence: CAISESRGFTPDTQYF.

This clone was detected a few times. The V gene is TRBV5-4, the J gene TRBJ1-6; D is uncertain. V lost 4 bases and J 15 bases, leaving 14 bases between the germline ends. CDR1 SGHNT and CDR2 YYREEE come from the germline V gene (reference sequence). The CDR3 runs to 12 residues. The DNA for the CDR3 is TGTGCCAGCAGCCCGGACGTGGGCGGCCTCCACTTT. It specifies CASSPDVGGLHF.

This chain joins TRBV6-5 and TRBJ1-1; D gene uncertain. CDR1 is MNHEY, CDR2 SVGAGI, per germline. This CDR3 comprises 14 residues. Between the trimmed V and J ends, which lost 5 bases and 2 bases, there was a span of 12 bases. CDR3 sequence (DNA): TGTGCCAGCAGTGGGTTGTCAGGAAACACTGAAGCTTTCTTT. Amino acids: CASSGLSGNTEAFF.

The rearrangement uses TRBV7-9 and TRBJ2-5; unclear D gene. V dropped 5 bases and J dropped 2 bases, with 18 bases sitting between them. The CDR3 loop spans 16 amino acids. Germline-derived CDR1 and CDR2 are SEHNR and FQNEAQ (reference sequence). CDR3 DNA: TGTGCCAGCAGCCCCCGATTAGTAGGGATTCAAGAGACCCAGTACTTC. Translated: CASSPRLVGIQETQYF.

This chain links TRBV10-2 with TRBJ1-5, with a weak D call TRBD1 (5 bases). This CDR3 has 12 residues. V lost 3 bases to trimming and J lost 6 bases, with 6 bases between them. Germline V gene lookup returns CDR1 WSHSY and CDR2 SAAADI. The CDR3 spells CASSDGGQPQHF. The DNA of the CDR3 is TGCGCCAGCAGTGATGGGGGTCAGCCCCAGCATTTT.

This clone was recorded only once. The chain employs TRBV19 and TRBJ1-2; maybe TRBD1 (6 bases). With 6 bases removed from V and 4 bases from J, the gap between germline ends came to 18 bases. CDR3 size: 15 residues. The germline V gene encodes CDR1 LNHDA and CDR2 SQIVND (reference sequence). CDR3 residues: CASSLPLQGPYGYTF. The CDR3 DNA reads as TGTGCCAGTAGCCTCCCCCTACAGGGACCCTATGGCTACACCTTC.

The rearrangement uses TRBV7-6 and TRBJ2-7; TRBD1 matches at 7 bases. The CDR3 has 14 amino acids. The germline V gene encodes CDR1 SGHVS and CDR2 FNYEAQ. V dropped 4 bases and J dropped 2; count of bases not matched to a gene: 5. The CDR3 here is CASSSGTDPYEQYF. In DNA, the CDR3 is TGTGCCAGCAGCTCCGGGACAGATCCCTACGAGCAGTACTTC.

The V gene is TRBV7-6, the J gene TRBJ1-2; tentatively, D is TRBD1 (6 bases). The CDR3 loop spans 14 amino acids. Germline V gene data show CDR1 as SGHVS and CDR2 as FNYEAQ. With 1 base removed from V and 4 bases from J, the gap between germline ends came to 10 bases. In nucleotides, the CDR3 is TGTGCCAGCAGCTTAGACGCGGGGGCCTATGGCTACACCTTC. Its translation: CASSLDAGAYGYTF.